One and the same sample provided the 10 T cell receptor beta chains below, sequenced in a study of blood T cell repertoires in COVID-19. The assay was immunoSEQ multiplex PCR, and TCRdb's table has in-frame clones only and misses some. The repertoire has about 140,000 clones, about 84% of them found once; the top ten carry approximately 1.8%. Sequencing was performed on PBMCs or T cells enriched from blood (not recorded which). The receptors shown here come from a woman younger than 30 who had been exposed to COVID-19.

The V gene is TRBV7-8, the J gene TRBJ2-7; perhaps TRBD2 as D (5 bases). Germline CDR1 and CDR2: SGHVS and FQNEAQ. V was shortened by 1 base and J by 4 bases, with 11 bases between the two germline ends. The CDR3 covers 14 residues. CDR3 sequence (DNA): TGTGCCAGCAGCTTAGGGGGAGACGCATACGAGCAGTACTTC. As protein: CASSLGGDAYEQYF.

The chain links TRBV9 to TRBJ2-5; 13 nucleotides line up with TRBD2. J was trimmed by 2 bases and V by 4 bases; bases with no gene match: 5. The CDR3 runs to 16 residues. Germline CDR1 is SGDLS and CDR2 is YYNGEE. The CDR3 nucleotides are TGTGCCAGCAGCCCGCCGGGACTAGCGGGACAAGAGACCCAGTACTTC. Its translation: CASSPPGLAGQETQYF.

The CDR3 DNA sequence: TGTGCCAGCAGCTCTAGCAGCCGATACCCCACTGAGCAGTTCTTC. Amino acids: CASSSSSRYPTEQFF. The chain is built from TRBV11-2 and TRBJ2-1; the D gene is possibly TRBD2 (5 bases). Germline V CDR1 and CDR2: SGHAT, FQNNGV. The CDR3 totals 15 residues. V was pared by 4 bases and J by 9 bases, with 19 bases between.

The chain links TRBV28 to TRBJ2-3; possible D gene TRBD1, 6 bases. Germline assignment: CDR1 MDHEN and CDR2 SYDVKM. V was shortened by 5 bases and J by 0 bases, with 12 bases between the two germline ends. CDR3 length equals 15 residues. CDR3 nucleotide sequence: TGTGCCAGCAGTCTCCGGACAGTTAGCACAGATACGCAGTATTTT. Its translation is CASSLRTVSTDTQYF.

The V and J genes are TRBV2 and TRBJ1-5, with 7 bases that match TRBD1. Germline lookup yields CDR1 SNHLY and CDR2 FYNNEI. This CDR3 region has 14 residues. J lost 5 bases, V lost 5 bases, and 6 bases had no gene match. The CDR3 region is CASSSTGLDQPQHF. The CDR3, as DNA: TGTGCCAGCAGTTCGACAGGGCTGGATCAGCCCCAGCATTTT.

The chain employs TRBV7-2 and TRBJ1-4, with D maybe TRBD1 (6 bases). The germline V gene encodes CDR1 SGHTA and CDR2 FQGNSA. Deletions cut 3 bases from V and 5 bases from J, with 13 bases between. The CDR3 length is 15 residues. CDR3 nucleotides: TGTGCCAGCAGCTTGGTAGGGGGAAGAAATGAAAAACTGTTTTTT. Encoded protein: CASSLVGGRNEKLFF.

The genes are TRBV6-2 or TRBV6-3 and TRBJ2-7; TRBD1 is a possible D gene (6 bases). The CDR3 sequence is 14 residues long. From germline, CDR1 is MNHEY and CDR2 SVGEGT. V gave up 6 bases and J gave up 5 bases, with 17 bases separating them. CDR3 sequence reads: CASSAPEQGHEQYF. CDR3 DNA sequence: TGTGCCAGCAGCGCCCCAGAACAGGGACACGAGCAGTACTTC.

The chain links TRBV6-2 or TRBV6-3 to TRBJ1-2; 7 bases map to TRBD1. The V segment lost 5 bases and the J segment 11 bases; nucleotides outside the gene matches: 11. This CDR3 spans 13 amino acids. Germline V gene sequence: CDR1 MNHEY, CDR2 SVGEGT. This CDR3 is CASSARGGGGYTF. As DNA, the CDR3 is TGTGCCAGCAGTGCCCGAGGGGGCGGAGGGTACACCTTC.

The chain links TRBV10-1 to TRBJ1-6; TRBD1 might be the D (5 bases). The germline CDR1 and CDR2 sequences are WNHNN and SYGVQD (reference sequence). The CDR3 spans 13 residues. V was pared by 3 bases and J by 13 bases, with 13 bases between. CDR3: CASSDRVDLPLHF. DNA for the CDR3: TGCGCCAGCAGTGACAGGGTTGATTTGCCCCTCCACTTT.

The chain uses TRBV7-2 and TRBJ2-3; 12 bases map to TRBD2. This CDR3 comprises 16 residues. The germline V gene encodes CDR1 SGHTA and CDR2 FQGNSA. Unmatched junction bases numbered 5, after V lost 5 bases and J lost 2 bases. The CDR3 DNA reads TGTGCCAGCAGCGACGGACTAGCGGGATCCACAGATACGCAGTATTTT. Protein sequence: CASSDGLAGSTDTQYF. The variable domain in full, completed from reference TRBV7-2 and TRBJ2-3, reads GAGVSQSPSNKVTEKGKDVELRCDPISGHTALYWYRQSLGQGLEFLIYFQGNSAPDKSGLPSDRFSAERTGGSVSTLTIQRTQQEDSAVYLCASSDGLAGSTDTQYFGPGTRLTVL.